Detailed here is one T cell receptor (beta chain). The target antigen is unknown. This sample stems from a study of response to subunit inactivated influenza vaccine. The germline gives CDR1 SGHDN, CDR2 FVKESK. The CDR3 contains 18 residues. J was trimmed by 0 bases and V by 1 base; bases with no gene match: 7. Whole-study results and caveats: Authors suggested few new T cells are recruited by each seasonal influenza vaccination.

Each CDR3 protein gets one entry after TCRdb re-called the RT-PCR reads with MiXCR. The sample lists about 650,000 distinct CDR3 sequences, around 15% occurring once. The chain has TRBV14 and TRBJ2-1; 9 bases match TRBD2. The specimen was PBMCs from blood, collected roughly 15 days before vaccination. The TCR was taken from a man aged 45 to 65 who received an inactivated influenza vaccine. The CDR3 nucleotides read TGTGCCAGCAGCCAAGTTACTAGCGGGCAGAGCTCCTACAATGAGCAGTTCTTC. Its translation: CASSQVTSGQSSYNEQFF.